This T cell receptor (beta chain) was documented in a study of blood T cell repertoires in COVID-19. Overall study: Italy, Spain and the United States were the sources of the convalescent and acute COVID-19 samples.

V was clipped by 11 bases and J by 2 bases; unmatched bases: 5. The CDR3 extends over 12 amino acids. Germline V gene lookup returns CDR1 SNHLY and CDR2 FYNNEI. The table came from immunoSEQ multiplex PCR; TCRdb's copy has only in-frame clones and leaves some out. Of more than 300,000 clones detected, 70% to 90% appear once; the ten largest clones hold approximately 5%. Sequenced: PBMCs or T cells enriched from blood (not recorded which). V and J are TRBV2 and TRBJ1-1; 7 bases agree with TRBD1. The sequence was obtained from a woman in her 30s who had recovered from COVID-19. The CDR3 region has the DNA TGTGCCGGGCAGGGGGATAACACTGAAGCTTTCTTT. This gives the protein CAGQGDNTEAFF.